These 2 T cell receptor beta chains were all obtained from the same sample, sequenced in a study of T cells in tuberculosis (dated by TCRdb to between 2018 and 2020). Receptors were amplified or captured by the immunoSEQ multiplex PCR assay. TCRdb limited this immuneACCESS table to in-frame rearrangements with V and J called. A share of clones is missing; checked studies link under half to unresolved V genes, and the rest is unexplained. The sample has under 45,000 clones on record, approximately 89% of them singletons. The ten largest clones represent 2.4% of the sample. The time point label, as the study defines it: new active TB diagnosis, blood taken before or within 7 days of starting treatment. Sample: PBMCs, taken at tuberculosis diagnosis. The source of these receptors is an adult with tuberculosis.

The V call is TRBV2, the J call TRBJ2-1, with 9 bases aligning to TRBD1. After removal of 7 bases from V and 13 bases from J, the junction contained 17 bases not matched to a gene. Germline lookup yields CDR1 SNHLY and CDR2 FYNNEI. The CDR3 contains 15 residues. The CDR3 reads CASTPDRGGSSAQFF. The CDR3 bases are TGTGCCAGCACCCCAGACAGGGGGGGGAGCTCCGCTCAGTTCTTC.

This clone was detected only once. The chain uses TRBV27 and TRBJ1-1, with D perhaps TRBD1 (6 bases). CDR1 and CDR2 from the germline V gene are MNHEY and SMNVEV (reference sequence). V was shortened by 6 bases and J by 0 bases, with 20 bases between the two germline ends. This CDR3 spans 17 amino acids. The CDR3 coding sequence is TGTGCCAGCAGCCCCAATGACAGGAGACTCATGAACACTGAAGCTTTCTTT. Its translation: CASSPNDRRLMNTEAFF.